Included here is one T cell receptor (beta chain) sequence, with context. The target antigen is unknown. TCRdb's table, derived via immunoSEQ multiplex PCR, lists solely in-frame clones and lacks some. The profile shows around 120,000 clones, approximately 95% of them singletons. This record belongs to a study of graft-versus-host responses after intestinal transplantation. Trimming cost V 2 bases and J 1 base; bases outside gene matches: 2. The germline CDR1 and CDR2 sequences are LNHDA and SQIVND (reference sequence). This CDR3 comprises 15 residues. This chain connects TRBV19 to TRBJ2-1; TRBD2 aligns across 7 bases. The specimen was unstimulated CD8+ T cells sorted from spleen or lymph node cells, collected before intestinal transplant. The receptor's source is a human donor who received an intestinal transplant. The CDR3 loop is CASSILAVSYNEQFF. DNA of the CDR3: TGTGCCAGTAGTATACTAGCGGTATCCTACAATGAGCAGTTCTTC.